The table lists the clone carrying this T cell receptor beta chain with many counts. This sample is part of a study of regulatory T cells in long-lasting Graves disease. The wider study: Newly diagnosed Graves' patients had taken antithyroid drugs under 3 months.

Building of the TCR beta libraries involved iRepertoire HTBI primers and Arm-PCR of CDR3 regions. TCRdb itself ran the multiplex PCR reads through MiXCR, one entry per CDR3 protein. The data show approximately 350,000 distinct CDR3 sequences, 10% to 15% seen once. The V end was cut by 3 bases, the J end by 0 bases, with 14 bases between. The CDR3 runs 15 residues. CDR1 and CDR2 from the germline V gene are DFQATT and SNEGSKA (reference sequence). Sample time point: newly diagnosed GD, antithyroid drugs for less than 3 months. After RNA was extracted from PBMCs, the TCR library was made from it. The sample also formed part of further work on T cells in Graves' hyperthyroidism and ophthalmopathy. As that study records: In the first-round RT-PCR of the TCR CDR3, the HTBI primer set was used. Blood also contained most expanded thyroid clonotypes above 0.001. The model made its ophthalmopathy prediction, and onset followed a median approximately 6 months later.

The receptor was isolated from a woman aged 18-29 years with Graves disease. This specimen was peripheral blood mononuclear cells (PBMCs), taken at new diagnosis, from a patient treated with antithyroid drugs. The chain uses TRBV20-1 and TRBJ1-1, with D unresolved. The CDR3: CSARIQELMNTEAFF. The CDR3 nucleotides are TGCAGTGCTAGGATTCAGGAACTCATGAACACTGAAGCTTTCTTT.